A single TCR beta chain is shown here with its context. Its specificity is not known. The sample comes from a study of T cells expressing NK-cell markers. Study in general: All TCR beta repertoires analysed originated from sorted CD3+CD56+NKG2C+, CD3+CD56+NKG2C- and CD3+CD56-NKG2C+ T cells.

TCRdb reprocessed the 5' RACE reads and stores each CDR3 protein as one record, lacking DNA. This table lists approximately 150,000 distinct CDR3 sequences. General study findings and limits: HCMV specificity was not established for the expanded NKG2C+ T cell clones.

This TCR came from a man aged 18 to 30 in good health. The sequenced material came from blood T cells: a sorted CD56 or NKG2C T cell subset, CD4+ or CD8+ T cells, or bulk PBMC T cells (not recorded which).

CDR3: CASSSFNEHREYF. The chain combines TRBV19 with TRBJ2-4; TCRdb reports TRBD1, a call that lacks DNA to check it against. This CDR3 comprises 13 residues. Germline lookup yields CDR1 LNHDA and CDR2 SQIVND (reference sequence).